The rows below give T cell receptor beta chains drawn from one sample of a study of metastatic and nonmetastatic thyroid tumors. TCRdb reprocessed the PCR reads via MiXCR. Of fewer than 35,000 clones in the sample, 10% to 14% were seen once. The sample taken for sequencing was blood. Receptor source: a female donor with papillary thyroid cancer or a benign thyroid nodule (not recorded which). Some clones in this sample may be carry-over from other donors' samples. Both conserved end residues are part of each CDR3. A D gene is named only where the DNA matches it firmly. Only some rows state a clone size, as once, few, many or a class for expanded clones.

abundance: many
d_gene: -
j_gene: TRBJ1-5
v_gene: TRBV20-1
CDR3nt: TGCAGTGCTAGTAGGCCGAGCAATCAGCCCCAGCATTTT
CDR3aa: CSASRPSNQPQHF

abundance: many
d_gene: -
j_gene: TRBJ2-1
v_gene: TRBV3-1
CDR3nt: TGTGCCAGCAGCCAAGGTGTTGAGCAGTTCTTC
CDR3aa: CASSQGVEQFF

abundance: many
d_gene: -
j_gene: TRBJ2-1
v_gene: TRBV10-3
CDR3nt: TGTGCCACCGCAATTTACAATGAGCAGTTCTTC
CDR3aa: CATAIYNEQFF

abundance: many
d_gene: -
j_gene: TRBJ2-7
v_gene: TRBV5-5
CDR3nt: TGTGCCAGCAGCCTGACGGGCCTCTACGAGCAGTACTTC
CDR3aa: CASSLTGLYEQYF

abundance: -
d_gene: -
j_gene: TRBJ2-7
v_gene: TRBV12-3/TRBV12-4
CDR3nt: TGTGCCAGCAGTTTCGCTTTAACCTACGAGCAGTGCTTC
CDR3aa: CASSFALTYEQCF

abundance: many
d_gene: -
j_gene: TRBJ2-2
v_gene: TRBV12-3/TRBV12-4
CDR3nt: TGTGCCAGCAGTTTTCGGCCCACCGGGGAGCTGTTTTTT
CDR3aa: CASSFRPTGELFF

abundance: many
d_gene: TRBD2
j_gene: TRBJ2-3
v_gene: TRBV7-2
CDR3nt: TGTGCCAGCAGCTCTAGCGGGCGCGGCACAGATACGCAGTATTTT
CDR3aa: CASSSSGRGTDTQYF

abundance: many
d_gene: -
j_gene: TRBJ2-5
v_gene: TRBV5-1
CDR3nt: TGCGCCAGCAGCTGGGACACCCCGTTGGAGACCCAGTACTTC
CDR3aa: CASSWDTPLETQYF

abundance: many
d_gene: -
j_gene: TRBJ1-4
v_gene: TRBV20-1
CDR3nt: TGCAGTGCTCTAGTAGCCCGCGGTAATGAAAAACTGTTTTTT
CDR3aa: CSALVARGNEKLFF

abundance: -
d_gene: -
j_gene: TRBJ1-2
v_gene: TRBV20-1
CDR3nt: TGCAGTGCTAGAGGTGGCCTAAACTATGGCTACACCTTC
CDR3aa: CSARGGLNYGYTF

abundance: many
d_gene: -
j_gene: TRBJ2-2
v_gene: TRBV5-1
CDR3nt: TGCGCCAGCAGCTTTAACGGGAAGAACACCGGGGAGCTGTTTTTT
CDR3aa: CASSFNGKNTGELFF

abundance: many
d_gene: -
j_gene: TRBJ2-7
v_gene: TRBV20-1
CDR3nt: TGCAGTGCTATGGGTCTAGCGAATTCCTACGAGCAGTACTTC
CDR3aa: CSAMGLANSYEQYF

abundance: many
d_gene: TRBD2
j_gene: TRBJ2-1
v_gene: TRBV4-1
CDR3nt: TGCGCCAGCAGCCCCTTTATAACCGGGACTAGCGGGAGGGGTGTTCGCGGTGAGCAGTTCTTC
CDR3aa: CASSPFITGTSGRGVRGEQFF

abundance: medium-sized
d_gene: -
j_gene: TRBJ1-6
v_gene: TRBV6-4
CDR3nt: TGTGCCAGCAGTCCTTACCACAGGGACGGGGGATCACCCCTCCACTTT
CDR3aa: CASSPYHRDGGSPLHF

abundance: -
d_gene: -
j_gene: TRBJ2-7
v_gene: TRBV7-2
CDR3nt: TGTGCCAGCAGCTTAGTGCCCAGGGGAAACTACGAGCAGTACTTC
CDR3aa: CASSLVPRGNYEQYF

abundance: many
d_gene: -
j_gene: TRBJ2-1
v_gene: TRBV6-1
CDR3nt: TGTGCCAGCATACACCCTACCTACAATGAGCAGTTCTTC
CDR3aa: CASIHPTYNEQFF

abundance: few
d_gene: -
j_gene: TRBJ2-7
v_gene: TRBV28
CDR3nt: TGTGCCAGCAGTTTCTTTGGGGGTACGAAAGAGCAGTACTTC
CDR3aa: CASSFFGGTKEQYF

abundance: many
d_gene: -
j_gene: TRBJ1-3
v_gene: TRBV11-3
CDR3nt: TGTGCCAGCCAACAGCACTCTGGAAACACCATATATTTT
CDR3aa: CASQQHSGNTIYF

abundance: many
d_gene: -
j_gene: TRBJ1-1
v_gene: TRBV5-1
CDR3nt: TGCGCCAGCAGCTTCGATTTTGGCATCGTAGAGACTGAAGCTTTCTTT
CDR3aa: CASSFDFGIVETEAFF

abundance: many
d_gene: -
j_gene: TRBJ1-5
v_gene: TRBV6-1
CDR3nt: TGTGCCAGCAGCCGAGCCTCTACAGATAGCAATCAGCCCCAGCATTTT
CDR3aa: CASSRASTDSNQPQHF